These T cell receptor beta chains were read from a single sample in a study of read filtering for tumor transcriptome and immune sequencing. TCRdb itself ran the reads through MiXCR, one entry per CDR3 protein. The sample has 45,000 to 55,000 distinct CDR3 sequences, less than 20% seen once. Sequencing was carried out using a population of CD138-negative cells sorted from bone marrow. These receptors were collected from a donor aged 40 or older with multiple myeloma. Both conserved end residues are part of each CDR3. The order of the fields is CDR3 length, clone size, J gene, V gene, D gene, CDR3 DNA, CDR3 protein. The D gene is left open where the match is weak. Clone size, where shown, is once, few, many, or a class for clones that have expanded.

len: 15; abundance: many; j_gene: TRBJ2-1; v_gene: TRBV2; d_gene: -; CDR3nt: TGTGCCAGCAGGGAAAGTGGCCAGGGGAAACATGAGCAGTTCTTC; CDR3aa: CASRESGQGKHEQFF
len: 16; abundance: many; j_gene: TRBJ1-1; v_gene: TRBV10-3; d_gene: -; CDR3nt: TGTGCCATCAGTGAGTCGATGGTCAGGAAAGGGACTGAAGCTTTCTTT; CDR3aa: CAISESMVRKGTEAFF
len: 16; abundance: many; j_gene: TRBJ2-5; v_gene: TRBV3-1; d_gene: TRBD1; CDR3nt: TGTGCCAGCAGCCAAGAGCTCGGGACAGGGCTCAAGACCCAGTACTTC; CDR3aa: CASSQELGTGLKTQYF
len: 15; abundance: many; j_gene: TRBJ2-2; v_gene: TRBV9; d_gene: -; CDR3nt: TGTGCCAGCAGCGCCCGGACAGGGAGGGCCGGGGAGCTGTTTTTT; CDR3aa: CASSARTGRAGELFF
len: 14; abundance: many; j_gene: TRBJ2-3; v_gene: TRBV20-1; d_gene: TRBD2; CDR3nt: TGCAGTGCTACGGCGGGAGTTCGGGCAGATACGCAGTATTTT; CDR3aa: CSATAGVRADTQYF
len: 17; abundance: -; j_gene: TRBJ2-5; v_gene: TRBV20-1; d_gene: -; CDR3nt: TGCAGTGCTCCTCAGGGGACGCGCGGGAGAACCCAAGAGACCCAGTACTTC; CDR3aa: CSAPQGTRGRTQETQYF
len: 13; abundance: -; j_gene: TRBJ2-7; v_gene: TRBV24-1; d_gene: TRBD2; CDR3nt: TGTGCCACCAGTGATCTCCGGGGGGGCGAGCAGTACTTC; CDR3aa: CATSDLRGGEQYF
len: 15; abundance: many; j_gene: TRBJ1-1; v_gene: TRBV20-1; d_gene: TRBD1; CDR3nt: TGCAGTGCTAGGAAAACCGGGACAGCAAACACTGAAGCTTTCTTT; CDR3aa: CSARKTGTANTEAFF
len: 14; abundance: few; j_gene: TRBJ1-2; v_gene: TRBV14; d_gene: -; CDR3nt: TGTGCCAGCAGCCTCCCCGGGGGATACTATGGCTACACCTTC; CDR3aa: CASSLPGGYYGYTF
len: 15; abundance: many; j_gene: TRBJ2-3; v_gene: TRBV10-3; d_gene: TRBD2; CDR3nt: TGTGCCTCCAGACTAGCTGATACTAGCACAGATACGCAGTATTTT; CDR3aa: CASRLADTSTDTQYF
len: 15; abundance: many; j_gene: TRBJ1-5; v_gene: TRBV2; d_gene: -; CDR3nt: TGTGCCAGCAGTCCTCAGGGGAGCGGCAATCAGCCCCAGCATTTT; CDR3aa: CASSPQGSGNQPQHF
len: 14; abundance: many; j_gene: TRBJ2-5; v_gene: TRBV10-3; d_gene: TRBD1; CDR3nt: TGTGCCATCAGTGACGGGACAGGGCAAGAGACCCAGTACTTC; CDR3aa: CAISDGTGQETQYF
len: 13; abundance: -; j_gene: TRBJ2-7; v_gene: TRBV12-3/TRBV12-4; d_gene: -; CDR3nt: TGTGCCAGCAGTTTAGACAGGGCCTACGAGCAGCACTTC; CDR3aa: CASSLDRAYEQHF
len: 12; abundance: many; j_gene: TRBJ2-7; v_gene: TRBV2; d_gene: TRBD1; CDR3nt: TGTGCCTCGGGGACAGCCACCTACGAGCAGTACTTC; CDR3aa: CASGTATYEQYF
len: 14; abundance: -; j_gene: TRBJ2-3; v_gene: TRBV30; d_gene: -; CDR3nt: TGTGCTTACGGACAGAGGGTGAACGCAGATACGCAGTATTTT; CDR3aa: CAYGQRVNADTQYF
len: 16; abundance: many; j_gene: TRBJ2-3; v_gene: TRBV14; d_gene: TRBD1; CDR3nt: TGTGCCAGCAGCCAAGTCGAGGGGGCTGGCACAGATACGCAGTATTTT; CDR3aa: CASSQVEGAGTDTQYF
len: 14; abundance: many; j_gene: TRBJ2-1; v_gene: TRBV28; d_gene: -; CDR3nt: TGTGCCAGCGCGGGGCCCACGGTCAACAATGAGCAGTTCTTC; CDR3aa: CASAGPTVNNEQFF
len: 14; abundance: many; j_gene: TRBJ2-5; v_gene: TRBV7-9; d_gene: -; CDR3nt: TGTGCCAGCAGCTTAGGCGACCTACGGGAGACCCAGTACTTC; CDR3aa: CASSLGDLRETQYF
len: 15; abundance: many; j_gene: TRBJ2-7; v_gene: TRBV20-1; d_gene: TRBD2; CDR3nt: TGCAGTGCTAGAGATGGACTAGCGGGAACCTACGAGCAGTACTTC; CDR3aa: CSARDGLAGTYEQYF
len: 13; abundance: many; j_gene: TRBJ2-3; v_gene: TRBV7-2; d_gene: -; CDR3nt: TGTGCCAGCAGCCTCAATATTCTGGATACGCAGTATTTT; CDR3aa: CASSLNILDTQYF
len: 13; abundance: -; j_gene: TRBJ1-5; v_gene: TRBV30; d_gene: TRBD1; CDR3nt: TGTGCCTGGAGTCAACAGGGGTACCAGCCCCAGCATTTT; CDR3aa: CAWSQQGYQPQHF
len: 15; abundance: -; j_gene: TRBJ2-2; v_gene: TRBV19; d_gene: TRBD1; CDR3nt: TGTGCCAGTAGTTACATCTCCAGGGGGTCCGGGGAGCTGTTTTTT; CDR3aa: CASSYISRGSGELFF
len: 13; abundance: many; j_gene: TRBJ2-3; v_gene: TRBV15; d_gene: -; CDR3nt: TGTGCCGCCGGCAAGCAGGACACAGATACGCAGTATTTT; CDR3aa: CAAGKQDTDTQYF
len: 14; abundance: many; j_gene: TRBJ2-5; v_gene: TRBV10-3; d_gene: TRBD1; CDR3nt: TGTGCCATCAACCCAGGGGGCCTCCAAGAGACCCAGTACTTC; CDR3aa: CAINPGGLQETQYF
len: 15; abundance: few; j_gene: TRBJ2-7; v_gene: TRBV5-1; d_gene: TRBD1; CDR3nt: TGCGCCAGCAGCTTGGCCCCAGGGGGCAACTACGAGCAGTACTTC; CDR3aa: CASSLAPGGNYEQYF
len: 16; abundance: many; j_gene: TRBJ1-1; v_gene: TRBV20-1; d_gene: TRBD1; CDR3nt: TGCAGTGCTAGAGATCGGACAGGGTCTCCTTTCTCTGAAGCTTTCTTT; CDR3aa: CSARDRTGSPFSEAFF
len: 15; abundance: many; j_gene: TRBJ1-5; v_gene: TRBV28; d_gene: -; CDR3nt: TGTGCCAGCAGCGAACAGACTTCCGGCAATCAGCCCCAGCATTTT; CDR3aa: CASSEQTSGNQPQHF
len: 14; abundance: many; j_gene: TRBJ2-1; v_gene: TRBV20-1; d_gene: -; CDR3nt: TGCAGTGCTAGACGGGCTTTGGGGGGAGATGAGCAGTTCTTC; CDR3aa: CSARRALGGDEQFF
len: 15; abundance: few; j_gene: TRBJ2-7; v_gene: TRBV5-1; d_gene: TRBD1; CDR3nt: TGCGCCAGCAGCCAGGACAGGGGTAGAAGTTACGAGCAGTACTTC; CDR3aa: CASSQDRGRSYEQYF